What follows describes a single TCR beta chain. Its antigen target is currently unknown. No base quality information exists; no much larger clone differs at one position. The immunoSEQ hsTCRB v3.0 assay was used at survey level resolution to sequence the TRB variable region. TRB sequencing targeted a depth of 40,000-50,000 T-cell genomes per sample. TRB libraries were pooled and sequenced on an Illumina MiSeq using a v3 150-cycle kit. In the authors' own workflow: Repertoire analysis ran in R within a reproducible Nextflow workflow covering QC, data transformation and analysis. Custom analyses were implemented in LymphoSeq2, an R package for AIRR-Seq data exploration. A handful of samples that produced fewer than 5000 total TRB sequences were removed, so approximately 190 HIV repertoires were analyzed. Among the approximately 190 HIV repertoires that were kept, roughly 58 were collected before ART initiation and roughly 130 were collected after ART initiation. Each repertoire was downsampled to 5000 TRB nucleotide sequences, and summary statistics were averaged across 100 downsampling iterations. Only TRB sequences with CDR3 regions of at least seven amino acids were retained for analysis. Two measures captured diversity: a Shannon entropy-derived clonality score and the Gini coefficient. In repertoire networks, the top 5000 CDR3 amino acid sequences were linked whenever an edit distance of one separated two sequences. For TRB CDR3 amino acid sequences, antigen specificity groups and MHC restriction were predicted with GLIPH2. Known CMV, EBV, HIV or tissue antigen associations were flagged by matching CDR3 amino acid sequences against VDJdb and McPAS-TCR. Pre-ART, post-ART and control groups were compared with Wilcoxon signed-rank tests and Holm-Bonferroni correction. This is the immuneACCESS table as TCRdb keeps it, with only in-frame sequences that have V and J called. A part of the clones is gone; compared with another copy, unresolved V genes explain less than half, and the rest is unexplained. V, J and clone size are those of that table, while D and trimming were read from the DNA. Across this sample there are over 20,000 clones, with 80% to 85% seen only once. The top ten hold around 22% of the sample.

The data were taken from a study of long-term antiretroviral therapy in people with HIV (dated by TCRdb to between 2020 and 2023). In terms of the full investigation: The earliest samples were collected roughly a decade before the 2015 WHO recommendation for immediate ART, at a time when ART was usually postponed until CD4 counts fell. Among the roughly 30 participants with HIV, fewer than twelve were female. No cross-contamination during QIAcube processing was seen in test extractions of a monoclonal T-cell line run alongside 30 to 35 polyclonal samples. A total of roughly 200 cryopreserved PBMC samples came from 25 to 35 adults with confirmed HIV infection and were collected serially over a mean of about six years (range 1-12). A retrospective serial study tested whether ART initiation and durable HIV suppression were associated with changes in peripheral blood TRB repertoire composition and diversity.

Points the paper makes about the study in general: HIV repertoires had narrower CDR3 length ranges than controls, and the network structure suggested an antigen-experienced repertoire that shifted only slightly toward naive after ART. Because cell numbers in pre-ART samples were limited, unsorted PBMC were profiled instead of sorted CD4+ and CD8+ T cells. Since PBMC availability was limited, sequencing covered only the TCR beta chain, with no alpha chain pairing. The samples were dated from about 2003 to 2017, and the ART regimens that were used may be less effective than current ART regimens. The repertoire was dominated across all time points by expanded TRB clones identified before ART initiation, although this dominance was seen to fluctuate and to decrease in many PLHIV after ART. Inferences about post-ART repertoire changes are limited because no data were available on ART adherence, viral resistance or therapy changes. A significant increase in TRB diversity was found to be associated with ART initiation, although TRB diversity was observed to remain significantly below that of transplant donor controls even after long-term ART.

Inclusion was restricted to participants for whom at least one PBMC sample before ART initiation and at least two post-ART samples were available. Every participant with HIV received treatment in the United States of America. Cryopreserved samples of about 0.9-11 million PBMC were thawed and washed before DNA extraction. At the time of the earliest PBMC sample, participants with HIV were aged between roughly 20 and 60 years. Each participant contributed PBMC samples from 1-4 timepoints before ART initiation and 2-8 timepoints after ART initiation, with a median of 7 samples. Serial HIV viral load, CD4+ T-cell count, ART history and demographic data were obtained for every participant. A Qiagen kit on a QIAcube was used to extract genomic DNA from unsorted PBMC, with samples processed in batches of 12. This receptor was obtained from a man in his fifties with HIV. This specimen consisted of unsorted PBMCs, obtained 0.4 years after starting antiretroviral therapy.

The CDR3 region: CATRTEGSYEQYF. The nucleotide sequence is given as TGTGCCACCAGGACGGAAGGATCGTACGAGCAGTACTTC. This receptor chain uses TRBV6-1 and TRBJ2-7; no D gene can be assigned with confidence. The trim is 10 bases for V and 4 bases for J, with a gap of 17 bases between the germline ends. CDR3 length: 13 amino acids, cysteine to phenylalanine. The only DNA kept is the CDR3, 39 bases in frame from the first base. Looking up the germline V gene yields CDR1 MNHNS and CDR2 SASEGT.